The clone carrying this TCR beta chain was counted a single time. The source of the sample is a study of cytomegalovirus exposure and HLA in healthy donors. Overall study: Researchers previously reported finding fewer than 140 million unique TCR beta sequences from roughly 180 million T cells. Within an early data release were 65 million to 90 million unique TCRs drawn from HLA-typed donors.

A multiplex PCR was run with 60 Vbeta primers and 13 Jbeta primers. Source study methods: Unique TCR beta chains numbered about 80 million in a later analysis, with roughly 11 million shared. The table came from immunoSEQ multiplex PCR; TCRdb's copy has only in-frame clones and leaves some out. For V, J and clone size, that table is used; D and trimming come from the DNA. The sample yields around 93,000 clones, roughly four fifths seen once. The CDR3 contains 13 residues. Germline V gene data show CDR1 as GTSNPN and CDR2 as SVGIG (reference sequence). Trimming stripped 1 base from V and 2 bases from J, with 6 bases between.

The source of this sequence is a man younger than 40 in good health and CMV-seropositive. The V and J genes are TRBV30 and TRBJ1-5; D is ambiguous. The sequenced sample consisted of PBMCs. The CDR3 DNA reads as TGTGCCTGGAGTGGACAAGGCAATCAGCCCCAGCATTTT. Translating gives CAWSGQGNQPQHF.